This TCR beta chain came from a study of blood T cell repertoires in COVID-19. For the study at large: COVID-19 samples collected from the United States, Italy and Spain covered acute and convalescent phases. Sources were T cells, B-cell-depleted T cells, or PBMCs; the material itself was cDNA or gDNA.

In the study's own analysis: Reference gene primer amplification in the assay estimated nucleated cell counts. Generated by immunoSEQ multiplex PCR, the TCRdb table keeps only in-frame clones and is missing some. The V and J calls and the clone size are those of that table, but D and trimming were determined from the DNA. The sample yields around 99,000 clones, around three quarters seen once. This CDR3 is 12 amino acids long. Germline loops: CDR1 SGHRS, CDR2 YFSETQ. The ends lost 4 bases at V and 11 bases at J; junction bases unmatched: 8. This chain joins TRBV5-1 and TRBJ1-1; 7 bases match TRBD1. This clonotype was obtained from a human donor in a cohort sampled during active or convalescent COVID-19. The specimen was peripheral blood. This CDR3 is CASSPPTGIAFF. Here the CDR3 DNA reads TGCGCCAGCAGCCCCCCGACAGGGATTGCTTTCTTT.